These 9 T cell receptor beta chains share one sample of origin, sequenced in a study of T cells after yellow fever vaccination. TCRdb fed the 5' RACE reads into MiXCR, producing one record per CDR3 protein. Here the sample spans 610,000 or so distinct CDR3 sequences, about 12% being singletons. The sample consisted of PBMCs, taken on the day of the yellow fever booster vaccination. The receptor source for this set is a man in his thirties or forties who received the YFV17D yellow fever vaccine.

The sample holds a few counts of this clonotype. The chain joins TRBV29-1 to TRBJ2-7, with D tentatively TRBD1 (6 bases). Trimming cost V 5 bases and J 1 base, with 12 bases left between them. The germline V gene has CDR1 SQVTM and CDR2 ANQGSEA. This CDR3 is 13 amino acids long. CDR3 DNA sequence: TGCAGCGTTTCAGGGGTAGGTTCCTACGAGCAGTACTTC. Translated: CSVSGVGSYEQYF.

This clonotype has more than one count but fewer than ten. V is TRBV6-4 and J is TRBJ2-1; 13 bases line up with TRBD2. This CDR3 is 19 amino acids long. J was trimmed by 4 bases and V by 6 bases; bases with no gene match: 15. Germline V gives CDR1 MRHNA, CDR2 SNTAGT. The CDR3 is CASRLTSGGLFTGYNEQFF. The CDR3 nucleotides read TGTGCCAGCAGACTGACTAGCGGGGGGCTCTTTACCGGATACAATGAGCAGTTCTTC.

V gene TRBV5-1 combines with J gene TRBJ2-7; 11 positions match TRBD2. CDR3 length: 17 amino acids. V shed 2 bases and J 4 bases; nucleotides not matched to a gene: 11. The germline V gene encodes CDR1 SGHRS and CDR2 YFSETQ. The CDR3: CASSLPTSGATEYEQYF. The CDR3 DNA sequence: TGCGCCAGCAGCTTACCGACTAGCGGGGCCACCGAGTACGAGCAGTACTTC.

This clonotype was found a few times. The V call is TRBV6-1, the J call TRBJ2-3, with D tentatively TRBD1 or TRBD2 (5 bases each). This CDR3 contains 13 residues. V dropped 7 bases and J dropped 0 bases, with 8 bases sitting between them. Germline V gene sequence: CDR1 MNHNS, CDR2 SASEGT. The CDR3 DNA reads TGTGCCAGCACGAGGGACAGCACAGATACGCAGTATTTT. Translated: CASTRDSTDTQYF.

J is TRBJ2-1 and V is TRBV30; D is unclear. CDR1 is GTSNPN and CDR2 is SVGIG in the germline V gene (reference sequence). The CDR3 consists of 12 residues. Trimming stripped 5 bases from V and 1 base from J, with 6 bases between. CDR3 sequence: CAWEWSYNEQFF. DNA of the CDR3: TGTGCCTGGGAGTGGTCCTACAATGAGCAGTTCTTC. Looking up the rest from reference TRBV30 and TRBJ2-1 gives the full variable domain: SQTIHQWPATLVQPVGSPLSLECTVEGTSNPNLYWYRQAAGRGLQLLFYSVGIGQISSEVPQNLSASRPQDRQFILSSKKLLLSDSGFYLCAWEWSYNEQFFGPGTRLTVL.

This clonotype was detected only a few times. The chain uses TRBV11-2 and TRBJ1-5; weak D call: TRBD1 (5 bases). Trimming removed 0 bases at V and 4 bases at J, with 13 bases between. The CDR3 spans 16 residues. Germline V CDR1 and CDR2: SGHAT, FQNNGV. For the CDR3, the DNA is TGTGCCAGCAGCTTAGATCAGGGCAGGAGGAATCAGCCCCAGCATTTT. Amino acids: CASSLDQGRRNQPQHF.

CDR3: CASSSQPPRYNEQFF. CDR3 bases: TGTGCCAGCAGTTCCCAGCCACCGAGGTACAATGAGCAGTTCTTC. The chain couples TRBV27 to TRBJ2-1; D is uncertain. The germline V gene encodes CDR1 MNHEY and CDR2 SMNVEV (reference sequence). The CDR3 spans 15 residues. The V gene lost 4 bases and the J gene lost 4 bases, with 14 bases spanning the gap.

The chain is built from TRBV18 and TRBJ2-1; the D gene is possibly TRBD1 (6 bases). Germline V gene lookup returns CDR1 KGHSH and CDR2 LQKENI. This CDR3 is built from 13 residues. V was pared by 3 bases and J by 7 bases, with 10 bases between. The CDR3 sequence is CASSPDRRNEQFF. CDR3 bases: TGTGCCAGCTCACCCGACAGGAGGAATGAGCAGTTCTTC.

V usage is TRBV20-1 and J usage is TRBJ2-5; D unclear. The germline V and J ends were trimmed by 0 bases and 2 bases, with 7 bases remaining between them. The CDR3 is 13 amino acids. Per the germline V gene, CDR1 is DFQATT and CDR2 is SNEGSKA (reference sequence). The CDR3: CSARDAKQETQYF. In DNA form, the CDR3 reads TGCAGTGCTAGAGATGCGAAGCAAGAGACCCAGTACTTC.